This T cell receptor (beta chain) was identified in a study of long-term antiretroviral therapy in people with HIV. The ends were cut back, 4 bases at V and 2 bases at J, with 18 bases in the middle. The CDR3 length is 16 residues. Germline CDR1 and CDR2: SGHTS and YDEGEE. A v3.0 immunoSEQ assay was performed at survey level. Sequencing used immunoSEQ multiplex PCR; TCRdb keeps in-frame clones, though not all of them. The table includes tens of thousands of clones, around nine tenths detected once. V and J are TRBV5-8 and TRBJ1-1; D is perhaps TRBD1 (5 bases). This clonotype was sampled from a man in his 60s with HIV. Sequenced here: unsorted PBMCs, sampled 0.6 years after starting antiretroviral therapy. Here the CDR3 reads CASSREVGERNTEAFF. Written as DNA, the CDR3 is TGTGCCAGCAGCCGAGAGGTAGGGGAAAGAAACACTGAAGCTTTCTTT.